Each of the 27 T cell receptor beta chains below was sequenced from the same sample in a study of STAT5B mutations in CD4+ large granular lymphocyte leukemia. Sequencing was performed with immunoSEQ multiplex PCR; in TCRdb, only in-frame clones are kept and a portion is missing. Among nearly 35,000 clones listed, roughly 85% were seen once. Sequences were obtained from CD4+ T cells from blood buffy coats. The origin of the receptors is a human donor in good health.

The CDR3, as DNA: TGTGCCAGCAGCCTTCGACAGGGCACGATGGGACTGTTTTTT. Translation gives CASSLRQGTMGLFF. The chain uses TRBV7-2 and TRBJ1-4, with 7 bases identical to TRBD1. CDR3 length: 14 residues. J gave up 13 bases and V 5 bases, and 13 bases lay outside the gene matches. CDR1 is SGHTA and CDR2 is FQGNSA in the germline V gene.

Worth noting for this clone: Other nucleotide sequences from this sample produce the same CDR3. This sequence joins TRBV11-2 and TRBJ2-1; 7 nucleotides agree with TRBD2. There are 16 residues in the CDR3. Germline CDR1 reads SGHAT; CDR2 reads FQNNGV. V gave up 2 bases and J gave up 4 bases; unmatched junction bases: 8. The CDR3, as DNA: TGTGCCAGCAGCTTAAGACTGGCGGGGGTTTACAATGAGCAGTTCTTC. This codes for CASSLRLAGVYNEQFF.

The V call is TRBV6-5, the J call TRBJ1-6; unclear D gene. The CDR3 is 14 residues long. Germline CDR1 is MNHEY and CDR2 is SVGAGI. Trimming took off 4 bases at V and 10 bases at J, with 14 bases between the two ends. The CDR3 bases are TGTGCCAGCAGTTTCCGGGAGAGGCGGTCACCCCTCCACTTT. Translating it yields CASSFRERRSPLHF.

V usage is TRBV29-1 and J usage is TRBJ1-5; D unresolved. This CDR3 has 13 residues. Trimming shortened V by 6 bases and J by 5 bases, and 14 bases separated the two germline ends. Germline V lookup: CDR1 SQVTM, CDR2 ANQGSEA. CDR3 in amino acids: CSVQTGVDQPQHF. The DNA for the CDR3 is TGCAGCGTCCAGACTGGGGTCGATCAGCCCCAGCATTTT.

This chain connects TRBV27 to TRBJ2-5; no definite D call. The germline V gene encodes CDR1 MNHEY and CDR2 SMNVEV (reference sequence). The CDR3 has 13 amino acids. Trimming removed 4 bases from V and 3 bases from J, with 9 bases in between. CDR3 protein: CASSSRWEETQYF. CDR3 in DNA: TGTGCCAGCAGTTCCCGTTGGGAAGAGACCCAGTACTTC.

This chain links TRBV4-3 with TRBJ1-5; D not resolved. Germline CDR1 reads LGHNA; CDR2 reads YSLEER. This CDR3 region has 16 residues. Deletions cut 0 bases from V and 2 bases from J, with 11 bases between. CDR3 coding DNA: TGCGCCAGCAGCCAAGATCTAAACCGGGGCAATCAGCCCCAGCATTTT. Protein product: CASSQDLNRGNQPQHF.

The chain's CDR3 is CASSPPGLRGDTEAFF. The CDR3 region has the DNA TGTGCCAGCTCACCACCGGGCCTCCGAGGGGACACTGAAGCTTTCTTT. This chain joins TRBV18 and TRBJ1-1; possible D gene TRBD1, 5 bases. CDR1 is KGHSH, CDR2 LQKENI, per germline. Trimming stripped 0 bases from V and 3 bases from J, with 14 bases between. This CDR3 is 16 amino acids long.

This chain links TRBV5-1 with TRBJ2-1, with D possibly being TRBD2 (5 bases). The germline V gene has CDR1 SGHRS and CDR2 YFSETQ. V lost 2 bases to trimming and J lost 0 bases, with 9 bases between them. This CDR3 is 15 amino acids long. CDR3 in amino acids: CASSFEGGSYNEQFF. CDR3 nucleotides: TGCGCCAGCAGCTTCGAGGGTGGCTCCTACAATGAGCAGTTCTTC.

J is TRBJ2-7 and V is TRBV6-5; D is perhaps TRBD1 (6 bases). With 2 bases removed from V and 3 bases from J, the gap between germline ends came to 14 bases. The germline gives CDR1 MNHEY, CDR2 SVGAGI. CDR3 size: 15 residues. The CDR3 DNA follows: TGTGCCAGCAGTTACCGCCATACAGGGAGCTACGAGCAGTACTTC. This gives the protein CASSYRHTGSYEQYF.

This chain joins TRBV29-1 and TRBJ2-1; TRBD1 might be the D (6 bases). The CDR3 is 17 amino acids. V was clipped by 1 base and J by 0 bases, with 16 bases between them. The germline V gene has CDR1 SQVTM and CDR2 ANQGSEA. In DNA, the CDR3 is TGCAGCGTTGAAGTGATGTTAGGGACAAGCTCCTACAATGAGCAGTTCTTC. It is translated as CSVEVMLGTSSYNEQFF.

The rearrangement joins TRBV4-3 to TRBJ2-5; D is tentatively TRBD1 or TRBD2 (6 bases each). V lost 0 bases and J lost 4, with 15 bases in between. The CDR3 extends over 16 amino acids. Germline V gene data show CDR1 as LGHNA and CDR2 as YSLEER. The CDR3 nucleotides are TGCGCCAGCAGCCAAGATCGGGTAGGGGGAGGAGAGACCCAGTACTTC. Translating it yields CASSQDRVGGGETQYF.

This chain joins TRBV5-4 and TRBJ1-2, with D tentatively TRBD1 (5 bases). V dropped 0 bases and J dropped 2 bases, with 8 bases sitting between them. The germline V gene encodes CDR1 SGHNT and CDR2 YYREEE (reference sequence). The CDR3 has 14 amino acids. This chain's CDR3 is CASSLVQENYGYTF. CDR3 coding DNA: TGTGCCAGCAGCTTGGTACAGGAGAACTATGGCTACACCTTC.

The rearrangement links TRBV2 to TRBJ1-1, with D perhaps TRBD1 (6 bases). Trimming stripped 6 bases from V and 5 bases from J, with 16 bases between. From germline, CDR1 is SNHLY and CDR2 FYNNEI. CDR3 length: 14 amino acids. This CDR3 reads CASSRGGGRTEAFF. The CDR3 DNA is TGTGCCAGCAGCCGAGGGGGGGGAAGGACTGAAGCTTTCTTT.

The chain is built from TRBV2 and TRBJ2-5, with 8 bases aligning to TRBD1. V lost 10 bases, J lost 7 bases, and 8 bases stayed unmatched. The CDR3 length is 12 residues. The V gene's germline CDR1 is SNHLY and CDR2 FYNNEI. Here the CDR3 DNA reads TGTGCCACTCAGGGGGCTGGGGGGACCCAGTACTTC. It is translated as CATQGAGGTQYF.

The chain joins TRBV28 to TRBJ2-7, with TRBD2 matching 8 bases. V was pared by 4 bases and J by 2 bases, with 7 bases of the junction left unmatched. The germline V gene has CDR1 MDHEN and CDR2 SYDVKM. The CDR3 runs 15 residues. The CDR3 sequence is CASSSYSGATYEQYF. In DNA, the CDR3 is TGTGCCAGCAGTTCCTATAGCGGGGCGACCTACGAGCAGTACTTC.

The genes are TRBV4-3 and TRBJ2-2; 10 bases line up with TRBD2. The CDR3 sequence is 17 residues long. V was pared by 5 bases and J by 5 bases, with 11 bases of the junction left unmatched. Germline V gene sequence: CDR1 LGHNA, CDR2 YSLEER. CDR3 amino acids: CASSIYASGRTTGELFF. The CDR3, as DNA: TGCGCCAGCAGCATTTATGCTAGCGGGAGAACAACCGGGGAGCTGTTTTTT.

With respect to this clone: Other DNA sequences in the same sample also yield this CDR3. The chain combines TRBV5-4 with TRBJ1-2; D uncertain. Trimming removed 3 bases at V and 3 bases at J, with 15 bases between. Germline CDR1 is SGHNT and CDR2 is YYREEE (reference sequence). The CDR3 runs to 15 residues. CDR3 in DNA: TGTGCCAGCAGCTCGACGGGGAAATTAGACTATGGCTACACCTTC. Protein product: CASSSTGKLDYGYTF. The variable domain in full, with the rest retrieved from reference TRBV5-4 and TRBJ1-2, is ETGVTQSPTHLIKTRGQQVTLRCSSQSGHNTVSWYQQALGQGPQFIFQYYREEENGRGNFPPRFSGLQFPNYSSELNVNALELDDSALYLCASSSTGKLDYGYTFGSGTRLTVV.

The CDR3 here is CASSPVGSQSSYEQYF. The DNA of the CDR3 is TGTGCCAGCAGCCCCGTCGGCTCTCAAAGCTCCTACGAGCAGTACTTC. The rearrangement joins TRBV5-6 to TRBJ2-7; D is ambiguous. This CDR3 region has 16 residues. Trimming took 4 bases from V and 0 from J, leaving 17 bases between them. Germline V lookup: CDR1 SGHDT, CDR2 YYEEEE.

This chain joins TRBV28 and TRBJ2-5; 7 bases align to TRBD2. This CDR3 comprises 15 residues. V gave up 6 bases and J gave up 2 bases; unmatched junction bases: 9. Germline assignment: CDR1 MDHEN and CDR2 SYDVKM. The CDR3 loop reads CASRLPSGKQETQYF. CDR3 nucleotide sequence: TGTGCCAGCAGACTCCCTAGCGGTAAACAAGAGACCCAGTACTTC.

This chain connects TRBV6-5 to TRBJ1-6; D not resolved. Looked up from germline, CDR1 is MNHEY and CDR2 is SVGAGI. Trimming stripped 4 bases from V and 5 bases from J, with 9 bases between. There are 14 residues in the CDR3. CDR3 nucleotide sequence: TGTGCCAGCAGTTGGAGTGGAGATAATTCACCCCTCCACTTT. It translates to CASSWSGDNSPLHF.

This clone was counted once. The J gene is TRBJ1-2, the V gene TRBV2, with a possible D match to TRBD1 (6 bases). Germline CDR1 SNHLY, CDR2 FYNNEI. V lost 7 bases to trimming and J lost 1 base, with 13 bases between them. The CDR3 spans 14 residues. Here the CDR3 reads CASTVGRGNYGYTF. CDR3 nucleotides: TGTGCCAGCACCGTTGGCAGGGGTAACTATGGCTACACCTTC.

This clone has only a few counts. The rearrangement links TRBV4-2 to TRBJ2-5; TRBD2 is a possible D gene (6 bases). Germline CDR1 is LGHNA and CDR2 is YNFKEQ. Trimming pared 1 base from V and 5 bases from J, leaving 17 bases between. This CDR3 has 16 amino acids. The CDR3 protein is CASSQVEGLGSETQYF. CDR3 sequence (DNA): TGTGCCAGCAGCCAAGTGGAGGGCCTGGGGTCGGAGACCCAGTACTTC.

V usage is TRBV7-2 and J usage is TRBJ2-6; TRBD1 matches 7 bases. The CDR3 spans 15 residues. The trim removed 6 bases at V and 4 bases at J, leaving 6 bases unmatched. CDR1 and CDR2 from the germline V gene are SGHTA and FQGNSA. The DNA for the CDR3 is TGTGCCAGCAGGCCGACAGGGCAAGGGGCCAACGTCCTGACTTTC. This codes for CASRPTGQGANVLTF.

V usage is TRBV7-9 and J usage is TRBJ2-3; 10 bases are a match to TRBD2. V gave up 4 bases and J gave up 3 bases; unmatched junction bases: 4. This CDR3 region has 15 residues. The germline CDR1 and CDR2 sequences are SEHNR and FQNEAQ (reference sequence). DNA for the CDR3: TGTGCCAGCAGCTCTAGCGGGAGATTGACAGATACGCAGTATTTT. Amino acids: CASSSSGRLTDTQYF.

This chain joins TRBV7-2 and TRBJ2-1; D remains ambiguous. CDR1 and CDR2 (germline): SGHTA, FQGNSA. The CDR3 has 14 residues. The V and J ends lost 1 base and 0 bases respectively, with 4 bases between them. The CDR3, as DNA: TGTGCCAGCAGCTTAGGTACCTCCTACAATGAGCAGTTCTTC. Translation: CASSLGTSYNEQFF.

The rearrangement uses TRBV15 and TRBJ2-1, with 12 bases identical to TRBD2. The J segment lost 9 bases and the V segment lost 1 base, leaving 4 bases of the junction unmatched. The CDR3 extends over 15 amino acids. Looked up from germline, CDR1 is LNHNV and CDR2 is YYDKDF (reference sequence). This CDR3 is CATSRAGLAGSEQFF. The CDR3 region has the DNA TGTGCCACCAGCAGAGCCGGACTAGCGGGGTCTGAGCAGTTCTTC.

This chain connects TRBV6-6 to TRBJ2-7; 12 nucleotides agree with TRBD1. The J segment lost 5 bases and the V segment lost 6 bases, leaving 8 bases of the junction unmatched. The germline V gene has CDR1 MNHNY and CDR2 SVGAGI (reference sequence). CDR3 length: 15 residues. CDR3 bases: TGTGCCAGCAGAACGGGACAGGGGGCCGAGGACGAGCAGTACTTC. Residues: CASRTGQGAEDEQYF.